The T cell receptor (beta chain) under discussion was sequenced for a study of regulatory T cells in long-lasting Graves disease. The time point was: newly diagnosed GD, antithyroid drugs for less than 3 months. Generation of the TCR library employed RNA extracted from PBMCs. Details on this clonotype: Since a much larger clone is just one base distant, this may be a read error.

Arm-PCR of CDR3 regions and iRepertoire HTBI primers were the basis on which TCR beta libraries were built. In TCRdb, the multiplex PCR reads were re-called with MiXCR into one record per CDR3 protein. The data hold 350,000 to 450,000 distinct CDR3 sequences, with about a sixth observed a single time. This CDR3 is 14 amino acids long. Trimming left V 5 bases short and J 6 bases short, with 16 bases between. Germline lookup yields CDR1 KGHSH and CDR2 LQKENI. The sample was also linked to a second study, of T cells in Graves' hyperthyroidism and ophthalmopathy.

The source of this sequence is a man aged 35-49 years with Graves disease. Material: peripheral blood mononuclear cells (PBMCs), obtained at new diagnosis, from a patient treated with antithyroid drugs. J is TRBJ1-1 and V is TRBV18; D possibly corresponds to TRBD1 (5 bases). CDR3 coding DNA: TGTGCCAGCTCAGGTAGAGGACATCTCGCTGAAGCTTTCTTT. This gives the protein CASSGRGHLAEAFF.